This T cell receptor beta chain originates from a study of blood T cell repertoires in COVID-19. The wider study: The origin of the acute and convalescent COVID-19 samples was the United States, Italy and Spain.

The method was immunoSEQ multiplex PCR; TCRdb's version includes in-frame clones alone and lacks a portion of them. This sample carries 87,000 or so clones, approximately 86% of them seen once, and the ten largest clones take over 20%. Trimming stripped 6 bases from V and 11 bases from J, with 16 bases between. Germline CDR1 and CDR2: MNHEY and SVGAGI. The CDR3 is 12 residues long. The V and J genes are TRBV6-5 and TRBJ1-1; no clear D gene. Sequencing was performed on peripheral blood. The TCR originated in a woman aged 80 or older in a cohort sampled during active or convalescent COVID-19. This CDR3 is CASSLMAGNAFF. The CDR3, as DNA: TGTGCCAGCAGCCTTATGGCGGGGAACGCTTTCTTT.